This record concerns one T cell receptor beta chain sequence. The sample belongs to a study of shared clonotypes between healthy human individuals. Researchers partitioned CD4+ cells into CD45RA+ naive and CD45RA-negative memory subsets. Germline V gives CDR1 SGHRS, CDR2 YFSETQ. The CDR3 loop spans 15 amino acids. Trimming pared 0 bases from V and 9 bases from J, leaving 13 bases between. Assay used: immunoSEQ multiplex PCR; TCRdb lists only in-frame clones, some missing. Of about a million clones in the sample, around 75% were seen once. This TCR was sampled from a man in his late teens or twenties in good health. The V gene is TRBV5-1, the J gene TRBJ1-6, with a tentative D call TRBD1 (6 bases). Material: memory CD4+ T cells sorted from blood. Subset noted: CD45RA-negative fraction. The CDR3 bases are TGCGCCAGCAGCTTGGACAGGGTAGGAGGTTCACCCCTCCACTTT. It specifies CASSLDRVGGSPLHF.